The 13 T cell receptor beta chains below all came from one sample that was sequenced in a study of blood T cell repertoires in COVID-19. Produced via immunoSEQ multiplex PCR; TCRdb's table is partial and in-frame only. The sample yields some 200,000 clones, roughly 91% seen once. The specimen was PBMCs or T cells enriched from blood (not recorded which). These receptors were collected from a man aged 25 to 45 in a cohort exposed to, infected with or recovered from COVID-19 (not recorded which).

V and J are TRBV28 and TRBJ1-1; the match to TRBD1 covers 8 bases. The V segment lost 1 base and the J segment 2 bases; nucleotides outside the gene matches: 3. The CDR3 extends over 15 amino acids. CDR1 MDHEN and CDR2 SYDVKM come from the germline V gene. The chain's CDR3 is CASSLFPGGNTEAFF. CDR3 sequence (DNA): TGTGCCAGCAGTTTATTCCCAGGGGGCAACACTGAAGCTTTCTTT.

The rearrangement joins TRBV28 to TRBJ1-4; tentatively, D is TRBD1 (5 bases). The CDR3 is made up of 14 amino acids. Trimming took off 3 bases at V and 7 bases at J, with 12 bases between the two ends. Germline V lookup: CDR1 MDHEN, CDR2 SYDVKM. The CDR3 is CASSLRGRTEKLFF. In DNA form, the CDR3 reads TGTGCCAGCAGTTTGCGGGGGAGGACTGAAAAACTGTTTTTT.

The chain is built from TRBV24-1 and TRBJ2-3; 11 bases line up with TRBD1. Germline lookup yields CDR1 KGHDR and CDR2 SFDVKD. This CDR3 comprises 16 residues. Losses at the gene ends were 5 bases for V and 1 base for J; bases not matched to a gene: 4. The CDR3 loop reads CATSGGTGGGTDTQYF. CDR3 nucleotides: TGTGCCACCAGTGGAGGGACAGGGGGGGGCACAGATACGCAGTATTTT.

The chain carries TRBV6-1 and TRBJ1-1; tentatively, D is TRBD1 (6 bases). Trimming pared 1 base from V and 5 bases from J, leaving 23 bases between. CDR3 length: 18 amino acids. Germline-derived CDR1 and CDR2 are MNHNS and SASEGT. Written as DNA, the CDR3 is TGTGCCAGCAGTGAAGTTTTCGTCAGCCCAACAGGGATAACTGAAGCTTTCTTT. Translating it yields CASSEVFVSPTGITEAFF.

The CDR3 spells CASSPLTGASYEQYF. CDR3 DNA sequence: TGCGCCAGCAGCCCCCTGACAGGGGCCTCCTACGAGCAGTACTTC. The J gene is TRBJ2-7, the V gene TRBV5-1; TRBD1 aligns across 8 bases. The ends lost 4 bases at V and 0 bases at J; junction bases unmatched: 6. The germline V gene encodes CDR1 SGHRS and CDR2 YFSETQ. This CDR3 has 15 amino acids.

The chain carries TRBV5-1 and TRBJ1-2; TRBD1 aligns across 10 bases. Germline lookup yields CDR1 SGHRS and CDR2 YFSETQ. V dropped 3 bases and J dropped 8; count of bases not matched to a gene: 10. The CDR3 runs to 15 residues. In DNA, the CDR3 is TGCGCCAGCAGCTCTATCAGGACAGGGGGGAGAGGCTACACCTTC. It yields the protein CASSSIRTGGRGYTF.

The V call is TRBV4-1, the J call TRBJ2-6, with TRBD1 identical over 9 bases. With V trimmed by 1 base and J by 4 bases, 2 bases remained unmatched. The V gene's germline CDR1 is MGHRA and CDR2 YSYEKL. CDR3 size: 16 residues. The DNA of the CDR3 is TGCGCCAGCAGCCAAGGGACAGGGGACGGGGCCAACGTCCTGACTTTC. It yields the protein CASSQGTGDGANVLTF.

This clone has a handful of counts. V is TRBV27 and J is TRBJ2-4, with 7 positions matching TRBD1. CDR1 MNHEY and CDR2 SMNVEV come from the germline V gene (reference sequence). V gave up 5 bases and J gave up 3 bases; unmatched junction bases: 10. The CDR3 runs 16 residues. The DNA for the CDR3 is TGTGCCAGCAGTCACCGGGACAGTAGGGGCAAAAACATTCAGTACTTC. Translation: CASSHRDSRGKNIQYF.

The chain uses TRBV5-1 and TRBJ2-7, with 14 bases fitting TRBD2. J lost 1 base, V lost 4 bases, and 7 bases had no gene match. CDR1 and CDR2 (germline): SGHRS, YFSETQ. This CDR3 has 17 residues. Written as DNA, the CDR3 is TGCGCCAGCAGCAGTGGGACTAGCGGGAGAGTATCCTACGAGCAGTACTTC. Translating gives CASSSGTSGRVSYEQYF.

This CDR3 is CASSLDPRQYYEQYF. CDR3 coding DNA: TGTGCCAGCAGCCTAGATCCCCGACAGTACTACGAGCAGTACTTC. The J gene is TRBJ2-7, the V gene TRBV4-2, with D possibly being TRBD1 (5 bases). CDR1 and CDR2 (germline): LGHNA, YNFKEQ. The length of the CDR3 is 15 residues. The germline V and J ends were trimmed by 4 bases and 3 bases, with 16 bases remaining between them.

This chain links TRBV6-5 with TRBJ2-5; TRBD2 aligns across 7 bases. Germline V lookup: CDR1 MNHEY, CDR2 SVGAGI. The CDR3 is made up of 15 amino acids. V shed 8 bases and J 2 bases; nucleotides not matched to a gene: 11. The CDR3 reads CASGLGRADQETQYF. CDR3 bases: TGTGCCAGCGGACTGGGGAGGGCCGATCAAGAGACCCAGTACTTC.

This chain connects TRBV9 to TRBJ2-1, with 7 bases that match TRBD1. Germline values: CDR1 SGDLS, CDR2 YYNGEE. V lost 4 bases to trimming and J lost 4 bases; unmatched junction nucleotides: 8. The CDR3 spans 15 residues. The CDR3 is CASSLEGARYNEQFF. The CDR3, as DNA: TGTGCCAGCAGCTTAGAGGGGGCGAGGTACAATGAGCAGTTCTTC.

The rearrangement joins TRBV19 to TRBJ1-5; 7 nucleotides agree with TRBD1. Germline CDR1 reads LNHDA; CDR2 reads SQIVND (reference sequence). The trim removed 4 bases at V and 2 bases at J, leaving 5 bases unmatched. The CDR3 runs to 15 residues. As DNA, the CDR3 is TGTGCCAGTAGTAAGGGGGCAGGGGGCAATCAGCCCCAGCATTTT. Its protein is CASSKGAGGNQPQHF.